Below are 29 T cell receptor beta chains sequenced from a single sample in a study of blood T cells in healthy people across ages. A sample-barcoded 5' primer and a J-beta primer mix were used in a second PCR of roughly 6 to 11 cycles. TCRdb re-analysed the 5' RACE reads in MiXCR, keeping a single row per CDR3 protein. This table holds some 850,000 distinct CDR3 sequences, 25% to 30% found once. The data were also submitted as part of a second study, on T cells of mothers and their children.

Specimen: blood. The receptors were sampled from a boy under 18 in good health.

The chain carries TRBV20-1 and TRBJ2-5; TRBD1 agrees at 9 bases. In germline, CDR1 is DFQATT, CDR2 SNEGSKA (reference sequence). There are 14 residues in the CDR3. Germline trimming cut 1 base from V and 3 bases from J; bases unmatched to any gene: 3. This chain's CDR3 is CSARAGTGKETQYF. CDR3 sequence (DNA): TGCAGTGCTAGAGCGGGGACAGGGAAAGAGACCCAGTACTTC.

This chain connects TRBV7-9 to TRBJ2-2; 7 bases agree with TRBD1. Germline V gives CDR1 SEHNR, CDR2 FQNEAQ (reference sequence). The J segment lost 3 bases and the V segment lost 5 bases, leaving 6 bases of the junction unmatched. This CDR3 has 15 residues. CDR3 amino acids: CASSLGQVDTGELFF. The CDR3 region has the DNA TGTGCCAGCAGCCTAGGACAGGTGGACACCGGGGAGCTGTTTTTT. Looking up the rest from reference TRBV7-9 and TRBJ2-2 gives the full variable domain: DTGVSQNPRHKITKRGQNVTFRCDPISEHNRLYWYRQTLGQGPEFLTYFQNEAQLEKSRLLSDRFSAERPKGSFSTLEIQRTEQGDSAMYLCASSLGQVDTGELFFGEGSRLTVL.

The CDR3 here is CASSYGELQETQYF. The CDR3 DNA reads as TGTGCCAGCAGTTACGGGGAACTCCAAGAGACCCAGTACTTC. The chain uses TRBV6-5 and TRBJ2-5; D unclear. Germline lookup yields CDR1 MNHEY and CDR2 SVGAGI. With 2 bases removed from V and 1 base from J, the gap between germline ends came to 8 bases. The CDR3 extends over 14 amino acids.

This clonotype turned up a few times. The genes are TRBV5-4 and TRBJ2-5; 8 positions match TRBD2. Germline V gene lookup returns CDR1 SGHNT and CDR2 YYREEE (reference sequence). This CDR3 is 15 amino acids long. Trimming removed 0 bases from V and 5 bases from J; junction bases left unmatched: 6. CDR3 loop: CASSLGGTSIETQYF. The CDR3, as DNA: TGTGCCAGCAGCTTGGGTGGGACTAGTATCGAGACCCAGTACTTC.

A single count supports this clonotype. This chain uses TRBV25-1 with TRBJ2-1, with TRBD2 matching over 8 bases. The tail of the sequence fits TRBJ2-5 better, so the J call may be wrong. This CDR3 spans 15 amino acids. Germline V gene lookup returns CDR1 MGHDK and CDR2 SYGVNS. The CDR3 loop reads CASQQHGGGTETQYF. CDR3 sequence (DNA): TGTGCCAGCCAGCAACACGGGGGGGGAACGGAGACCCAGTACTTC.

This clonotype turned up a few times. This chain joins TRBV20-1 and TRBJ1-5; D remains ambiguous. CDR3 length equals 13 residues. From germline, CDR1 is DFQATT and CDR2 SNEGSKA (reference sequence). The V gene lost 1 base and the J gene lost 5 bases, with 9 bases spanning the gap. The CDR3 DNA reads TGCAGTGCTAGAGGGGGTTACGATCAGCCCCAGCATTTT. The encoded protein is CSARGGYDQPQHF.

This clonotype was observed many times. The rearrangement uses TRBV6-6 and TRBJ1-6; 9 bases line up with TRBD1. Germline CDR1 and CDR2: MNHNY and SVGAGI (reference sequence). The J segment lost 10 bases and the V segment lost 5 bases, leaving 9 bases of the junction unmatched. The CDR3 sequence is 15 residues long. The CDR3 sequence is CASSPVGTGNSPLHF. CDR3 bases: TGTGCCAGCAGTCCGGTCGGGACAGGGAACTCACCCCTCCACTTT.

J is TRBJ2-3 and V is TRBV2; TRBD2 matches at 9 bases. V lost 4 bases, J lost 1 base, and 6 bases stayed unmatched. The germline V gene has CDR1 SNHLY and CDR2 FYNNEI. The CDR3 is made up of 16 amino acids. The chain's CDR3 is CASSGIKRGGTDTQYF. The CDR3 nucleotides are TGTGCCAGCAGTGGTATAAAGCGGGGGGGCACAGATACGCAGTATTTT.

For the CDR3, the DNA is TGCGCCAGCAGCTTTGCGGGAGGGCCTAATGAGCAGTTCTTC. It encodes CASSFAGGPNEQFF. The rearrangement joins TRBV5-1 to TRBJ2-1; TRBD2 aligns across 9 bases. Germline V gene data show CDR1 as SGHRS and CDR2 as YFSETQ. V lost 2 bases, J lost 7 bases, and 4 bases stayed unmatched. The CDR3 is 14 residues long. Looking up the rest from reference TRBV5-1 and TRBJ2-1 gives the full variable domain: KAGVTQTPRYLIKTRGQQVTLSCSPISGHRSVSWYQQTPGQGLQFLFEYFSETQRNKGNFPGRFSGRQFSNSRSEMNVSTLELGDSALYLCASSFAGGPNEQFFGPGTRLTVL.

V and J are TRBV6-5 and TRBJ2-3, with D unresolved. V lost 0 bases, J lost 6 bases, and 7 bases lay in between. Germline V gene lookup returns CDR1 MNHEY and CDR2 SVGAGI. This CDR3 region has 13 residues. CDR3 amino acids: CASSYSPSDTQYF. CDR3 nucleotides: TGTGCCAGCAGTTACTCGCCCTCCGATACGCAGTATTTT.

This clonotype was picked up a small number of times. This rearrangement joins TRBV6-1 to TRBJ2-7, with a possible D match to TRBD1 (5 bases). The V end lost 0 bases, the J end lost 6 bases, and 9 bases lay between the germline ends. The CDR3 spans 13 residues. Germline CDR1 and CDR2: MNHNS and SASEGT. CDR3: CASSEARRAEQYF. The CDR3, as DNA: TGTGCCAGCAGTGAAGCGCGCAGGGCCGAGCAGTACTTC.

The chain combines TRBV20-1 with TRBJ2-5; 9 positions agree with TRBD2. TRBJ2-1 matches the DNA end more closely, so the J call is doubtful. The CDR3 contains 13 residues. Germline-derived CDR1 and CDR2 are DFQATT and SNEGSKA (reference sequence). The CDR3 DNA reads as TGCAGTGCTGCGACTAGCGGTTTCAATGAGCAGTTCTTC. Translating it yields CSAATSGFNEQFF.

J is TRBJ2-7 and V is TRBV28; possible D gene TRBD2, 7 bases. The germline V gene has CDR1 MDHEN and CDR2 SYDVKM. The V end lost 8 bases, the J end lost 1 base, and 15 bases lay between the germline ends. This CDR3 comprises 14 residues. The CDR3 sequence is CASGGREWSYEQYF. The CDR3 nucleotides are TGTGCCAGCGGGGGGCGGGAGTGGTCCTACGAGCAGTACTTC.

In this sample, this clonotype turned up a few times. V gene TRBV27 combines with J gene TRBJ2-7; tentative D call: TRBD2 (5 bases). CDR3 length: 13 amino acids. Germline loops: CDR1 MNHEY, CDR2 SMNVEV (reference sequence). The ends were cut back, 4 bases at V and 4 bases at J, with 11 bases in the middle. This chain's CDR3 is CASSYRGDYEQYF. The CDR3 nucleotides are TGTGCCAGCAGTTACCGGGGTGATTACGAGCAGTACTTC.

This chain joins TRBV29-1 and TRBJ2-4; D is undetermined. With 7 bases removed from V and 2 bases from J, the gap between germline ends came to 18 bases. Germline V gene data show CDR1 as SQVTM and CDR2 as ANQGSEA. The CDR3 is made up of 15 amino acids. This chain's CDR3 is CSADSRSASKNIQYF. Here the CDR3 DNA reads TGCAGCGCAGACTCCAGGAGCGCCTCCAAAAACATTCAGTACTTC.

This clonotype was seen at least ten times. The gene calls are TRBV11-2 and TRBJ2-6, with unresolved D. There are 15 residues in the CDR3. Germline loops: CDR1 SGHAT, CDR2 FQNNGV. V lost 1 base and J lost 0, with 4 bases in between. CDR3 residues: CASSLVPSGANVLTF. The CDR3 DNA sequence: TGTGCCAGCAGCTTAGTCCCCTCTGGGGCCAACGTCCTGACTTTC.

This clonotype has just a few counts. The DNA of the CDR3 is TGTGCCAGCAGTTTAGCGGGACAGCCTCAAGAGACCCAGTACTTC. Its protein is CASSLAGQPQETQYF. The rearrangement links TRBV12-3 or TRBV12-4 to TRBJ2-5, with 7 bases matching TRBD1. The CDR3 is made up of 15 amino acids. V was pared by 0 bases and J by 2 bases, with 3 bases of the junction left unmatched.

This clonotype was picked up a small number of times. The chain joins TRBV9 to TRBJ2-2; D gene unclear. Germline V lookup: CDR1 SGDLS, CDR2 YYNGEE. Trimming removed 0 bases from V and 2 bases from J, with 11 bases in between. This CDR3 is built from 16 residues. The CDR3 is CASSVDLLGNTGELFF. The CDR3 nucleotides are TGTGCCAGCAGCGTAGACTTGCTGGGCAACACCGGGGAGCTGTTTTTT.

This clonotype was found a few times. V is TRBV7-9 and J is TRBJ2-3; either TRBD1 or TRBD2 may supply D (5 bases each). V was pared by 5 bases and J by 5 bases, with 20 bases between. Looked up from germline, CDR1 is SEHNR and CDR2 is FQNEAQ (reference sequence). The CDR3 has 16 residues. Here the CDR3 DNA reads TGTGCCAGCAGCAGCTATCAACGGGGCGCCAGAGATACGCAGTATTTT. Its translation: CASSSYQRGARDTQYF.

This clonotype was seen more than once but under ten times. J is TRBJ1-2 and V is TRBV7-2, with TRBD1 identical over 7 bases. Unmatched junction bases numbered 10, after V lost 4 bases and J lost 5 bases. CDR3 size: 15 residues. Germline V gene data show CDR1 as SGHTA and CDR2 as FQGNSA. In DNA, the CDR3 is TGTGCCAGCAGCTGGGGGGACAGCTCGATGTATGGCTACACCTTC. This sequence encodes CASSWGDSSMYGYTF. The variable domain in full, with the rest retrieved from reference TRBV7-2 and TRBJ1-2, is GAGVSQSPSNKVTEKGKDVELRCDPISGHTALYWYRQSLGQGLEFLIYFQGNSAPDKSGLPSDRFSAERTGGSVSTLTIQRTQQEDSAVYLCASSWGDSSMYGYTFGSGTRLTVV.

This clonotype appeared a few times. The V call is TRBV5-1, the J call TRBJ2-5; the match to TRBD1 covers 7 bases. V gave up 4 bases and J gave up 2 bases; unmatched junction bases: 8. Looked up from germline, CDR1 is SGHRS and CDR2 is YFSETQ. The length of the CDR3 is 15 residues. As DNA, the CDR3 is TGCGCCAGCAGCCAAACGACAGGGTATCAAGAGACCCAGTACTTC. Translated: CASSQTTGYQETQYF.

The table lists this clonotype with a few counts. Germline is not matched at one junction end, which may reflect a read error. V gene TRBV20-1 combines with J gene TRBJ2-3, with D hard to call. Germline-derived CDR1 and CDR2 are DFQATT and SNEGSKA (reference sequence). The CDR3 is 10 amino acids. Here the CDR3 reads CSGSGTTEYF. In nucleotides, the CDR3 is TGCAGTGGAAGTGGCACTACGGAGTATTTT.

The sample holds many counts of this clonotype. The rearrangement joins TRBV25-1 to TRBJ2-2; D is unclear. This CDR3 is built from 14 residues. The ends were cut back, 3 bases at V and 5 bases at J, with 10 bases in the middle. CDR1 is MGHDK and CDR2 is SYGVNS in the germline V gene. This chain's CDR3 is CASSEGRLTGELFF. As DNA, the CDR3 is TGTGCCAGCAGTGAGGGCAGGCTGACCGGGGAGCTGTTTTTT.

This rearrangement joins TRBV6-5 to TRBJ1-1, with D uncertain. Deletions cut 3 bases from V and 7 bases from J, with 6 bases between. The germline V gene has CDR1 MNHEY and CDR2 SVGAGI. This CDR3 is built from 11 residues. This chain's CDR3 is CASSYRFEAFF. The CDR3 DNA follows: TGTGCCAGCAGTTATCGGTTTGAAGCTTTCTTT.

This clonotype was recorded a few times. This sequence joins TRBV27 and TRBJ2-2; 7 bases are a match to TRBD1. Germline CDR1 and CDR2: MNHEY and SMNVEV (reference sequence). This CDR3 has 16 amino acids. Unmatched junction bases numbered 7, after V lost 6 bases and J lost 0 bases. The CDR3 region is CASSPGTASNTGELFF. As DNA, the CDR3 is TGTGCCAGCAGCCCCGGGACAGCTTCGAACACCGGGGAGCTGTTTTTT.

This sequence joins TRBV12-3 or TRBV12-4 and TRBJ2-1, with 11 nucleotides matching TRBD2. The DNA end favors TRBJ2-5, so the J call may be wrong. This CDR3 has 16 amino acids. The CDR3 DNA reads as TGTGCCAGCAGGCTTAGCGGGGGGGCTGGACGGGAGACCCAGTACTTC. As protein: CASRLSGGAGRETQYF.

This clonotype was recorded once. This rearrangement joins TRBV20-1 to TRBJ2-5; tentatively, D is TRBD1 (5 bases). Germline V gives CDR1 DFQATT, CDR2 SNEGSKA (reference sequence). The CDR3 totals 13 residues. V shed 7 bases and J shed 5 bases, with 17 bases lying between them. CDR3 loop: CSVPTQGVETQYF. In DNA, the CDR3 is TGCAGTGTCCCAACGCAGGGCGTGGAGACCCAGTACTTC.

This clonotype was seen only a few times. The J gene is TRBJ2-1, the V gene TRBV29-1, with no clear D. Germline CDR1 reads SQVTM; CDR2 reads ANQGSEA. The CDR3 totals 13 residues. Between the trimmed V and J ends, which lost 3 bases and 2 bases, there was a span of 8 bases. The CDR3 DNA sequence: TGCAGCGTTGAGAAAGGGACCTACAATGAGCAGTTCTTC. This sequence encodes CSVEKGTYNEQFF.

This clonotype was counted many times. This rearrangement joins TRBV7-3 to TRBJ2-5; D may be TRBD1 (6 bases). Germline V gene data show CDR1 as SGHTA and CDR2 as FQGTGA. V was trimmed by 2 bases and J by 2 bases, leaving 9 bases between them. The CDR3 covers 14 residues. The CDR3 nucleotides read TGTGCCAGCAGCTTATCAGGGACACAAGAGACCCAGTACTTC. Translating gives CASSLSGTQETQYF.